This entry features one TCR beta chain sequence. Its antigen is not identified. CD4+ T cells from unexposed donors were obtained before the COVID-19 pandemic (2011-2018). CD4+ T cells were isolated from the cells after roughly 11 days of culture. Cells permitting, SARS-CoV-2 S/N and four cold-coronavirus spikes were tested on unexposed-donor CD4+ T cells. Some 1.9 million PBMCs per well were cultured with about 9.8 IU/ml IL-2. Half the medium was replaced with IL-2 medium on days 3 and 7. These data belong to a study of CD4 T cells in relation to SARS-CoV-2 and coronaviruses. In the study overall: After nine to eleven days of antigen culture, PBMC TCR beta CDR3s were sequenced.

From germline, CDR1 is MNHEY and CDR2 SVGAGI. The CDR3 has 14 amino acids. After removal of 5 bases from V and 3 bases from J, the junction contained 1 base not matched to a gene. Sequenced by immunoSEQ multiplex PCR; TCRdb stores in-frame clones only, minus some. The sample has approximately 14,000 clones, roughly 78% seen once. The chain couples TRBV6-5 to TRBJ1-6; TRBD1 agrees at 7 bases. The receptor comes from a human donor in good health. The sample comprised CD4+ T cells from PBMCs, cultured in vitro. CDR3 residues: CASSRDSYNSPLHF. CDR3 bases: TGTGCCAGCAGTCGGGACAGCTATAATTCACCCCTCCACTTT.